Listed below are T cell receptor beta chains from one sample, sequenced in a study. TCRdb redid the calling of the RT-PCR reads with MiXCR, one entry per CDR3 protein. The sample comprises more than 600,000 distinct CDR3 sequences, approximately 14% of which are singletons, and 3.6% rests with the top ten. Sequenced material: memory CD4+ T cells from blood. These receptors all stem from a female donor in good health, serving as a healthy control. Each CDR3 is given with its conserved first and last residue. A D gene is named only where the DNA matches it firmly. Clone size is not always given. Where it is, it says once, few, many or a class for expanded clones.

j_call: TRBJ2-2; v_call: TRBV4-1; d_call: -; clone_size: -; cdr3_nt: TGCGCCAGTCGGGGCCTACCGAACACCGGGGAGCTGTTTTTT; cdr3_aa: CASRGLPNTGELFF
j_call: TRBJ2-7; v_call: TRBV5-1; d_call: -; clone_size: few; cdr3_nt: TGCGCCAGCAGCTTAAAAGACTACTACGAGCAGTACTTC; cdr3_aa: CASSLKDYYEQYF
j_call: TRBJ1-5; v_call: TRBV20-1; d_call: -; clone_size: -; cdr3_nt: TGCAGTGCTGGCCCCAGCGGTCGCTTCGGAAATCAGCCCCAGCATTTT; cdr3_aa: CSAGPSGRFGNQPQHF
j_call: TRBJ2-5; v_call: TRBV24-1; d_call: TRBD2; clone_size: -; cdr3_nt: TGTGCCACCGGGAGGGCCGGGGGTCAAGAGACCCAGTACTTC; cdr3_aa: CATGRAGGQETQYF
j_call: TRBJ2-7; v_call: TRBV6-6; d_call: -; clone_size: -; cdr3_nt: TGTGCCAGCAGCCGGTCGGGGCCCTACGAGCAGTACTTC; cdr3_aa: CASSRSGPYEQYF
j_call: TRBJ2-7; v_call: TRBV20-1; d_call: TRBD2; clone_size: many; cdr3_nt: TGCAGTGCCGGACCAGCGGGAGTGAGGGAGCAGTACTTC; cdr3_aa: CSAGPAGVREQYF
j_call: TRBJ2-3; v_call: TRBV9; d_call: -; clone_size: many; cdr3_nt: TGTGCCAGCAGCGCCTTGAGAGATTCGGGGGGCACAGATACGCAGTATTTT; cdr3_aa: CASSALRDSGGTDTQYF
j_call: TRBJ2-7; v_call: TRBV29-1; d_call: TRBD1; clone_size: many; cdr3_nt: TGCAGCCCGTTCCGGGACAGTGCCTACGAGCAGTACTTC; cdr3_aa: CSPFRDSAYEQYF
j_call: TRBJ2-3; v_call: TRBV20-1; d_call: TRBD2; clone_size: many; cdr3_nt: TGCAGTGAGGGGGGGACTAGCGGGACAGATACGCAGTATTTT; cdr3_aa: CSEGGTSGTDTQYF
j_call: TRBJ2-2; v_call: TRBV6-5; d_call: TRBD2; clone_size: few; cdr3_nt: TGTGCCAGCAGTTATCGGGCGGGGGCCGGGGAGCTGTTTTTT; cdr3_aa: CASSYRAGAGELFF
j_call: TRBJ2-2; v_call: TRBV7-2; d_call: -; clone_size: few; cdr3_nt: TGTGCCAGCAGCCGCCGGGTCGTGAACACCGGGGAGCTGTTTTTT; cdr3_aa: CASSRRVVNTGELFF
j_call: TRBJ1-1; v_call: TRBV7-9; d_call: -; clone_size: many; cdr3_nt: TGTGCCAGCAGCTTAGATGTAGGCACTGAAGCTTTCTTT; cdr3_aa: CASSLDVGTEAFF
j_call: TRBJ2-1; v_call: TRBV20-1; d_call: -; clone_size: many; cdr3_nt: TGCAGTGCTAGCGATTGGGGGGCAGACAATGAGCAGTTCTTC; cdr3_aa: CSASDWGADNEQFF
j_call: TRBJ2-1; v_call: TRBV29-1; d_call: TRBD1; clone_size: few; cdr3_nt: TGCAGCGTTGAAATGGGGACAGGCGAGCAGTTCTTC; cdr3_aa: CSVEMGTGEQFF
j_call: TRBJ2-3; v_call: TRBV20-1; d_call: -; clone_size: -; cdr3_nt: TGCAGTGTATCGGGGGGCCGTACAGATACGCAGTATTTT; cdr3_aa: CSVSGGRTDTQYF
j_call: TRBJ1-5; v_call: TRBV6-2/TRBV6-3; d_call: -; clone_size: -; cdr3_nt: TGTGCCAGCAGTTACCTGGCGGGCAGGCCCCAGCATTTT; cdr3_aa: CASSYLAGRPQHF
j_call: TRBJ2-1; v_call: TRBV3-1; d_call: -; clone_size: -; cdr3_nt: TGTGCCAGCAGCCCCCGACGAGGGGGGACCTACAATGAGCAGTTCTTC; cdr3_aa: CASSPRRGGTYNEQFF
j_call: TRBJ1-5; v_call: TRBV2; d_call: TRBD1; clone_size: few; cdr3_nt: TGTGCCAGCAGTGGAAAGGGAACAGGGGTCAATCAGCCCCAGCATTTT; cdr3_aa: CASSGKGTGVNQPQHF
j_call: TRBJ1-2; v_call: TRBV12-3/TRBV12-4; d_call: -; clone_size: many; cdr3_nt: TGTGCCAGCAGTTCACTGGCGGGCAGGGGCGCAGAAGGCTACACCTTC; cdr3_aa: CASSSLAGRGAEGYTF
j_call: TRBJ2-7; v_call: TRBV7-2; d_call: -; clone_size: -; cdr3_nt: TGTGCCAGCAGCTTGGGGCTCGAAAGGGAGCAGTACTTC; cdr3_aa: CASSLGLEREQYF
j_call: TRBJ2-1; v_call: TRBV7-2; d_call: -; clone_size: -; cdr3_nt: TGTGCCAGCAGCTTAAGGGGCACCGTAGGAAATGAGCAGTTCTTC; cdr3_aa: CASSLRGTVGNEQFF
j_call: TRBJ1-6; v_call: TRBV19; d_call: TRBD1; clone_size: -; cdr3_nt: TGTGCCAGTAGTCGGGACAGAAATTCACCCCTCCACTTT; cdr3_aa: CASSRDRNSPLHF
j_call: TRBJ2-2; v_call: TRBV10-3; d_call: TRBD1; clone_size: many; cdr3_nt: TGTGCCATCAGTGCGGGACAGGGGGCAACCGGGGAGCTGTTTTTT; cdr3_aa: CAISAGQGATGELFF
j_call: TRBJ1-2; v_call: TRBV7-3; d_call: -; clone_size: few; cdr3_nt: TGTGCCAGCAGCTCCCAATCAGGAGCTAACTATGGCTACACCTTC; cdr3_aa: CASSSQSGANYGYTF
j_call: TRBJ2-7; v_call: TRBV18; d_call: TRBD1; clone_size: many; cdr3_nt: TGTGCCAGCTCAAAAGGGACAGTTTTCTACGAGCAGTACTTC; cdr3_aa: CASSKGTVFYEQYF
j_call: TRBJ1-2; v_call: TRBV12-3/TRBV12-4; d_call: -; clone_size: many; cdr3_nt: TGTGCCAGCAGTATCGGGACTTCTTTGCACGGCTACACCTTC; cdr3_aa: CASSIGTSLHGYTF
j_call: TRBJ2-7; v_call: TRBV9; d_call: -; clone_size: -; cdr3_nt: TGTGCCAGCAGCGTAGCTCTGGACAGCCCCTACGATCAGTACTTC; cdr3_aa: CASSVALDSPYDQYF
j_call: TRBJ2-1; v_call: TRBV10-3; d_call: -; clone_size: many; cdr3_nt: TGTGCCACACTACGGGAGCAGTTCTTC; cdr3_aa: CATLREQFF
j_call: TRBJ2-6; v_call: TRBV7-2; d_call: -; clone_size: few; cdr3_nt: TGTGCCAGCAGCATCCACTCTGGGGCCAACGTCCTGACTTTC; cdr3_aa: CASSIHSGANVLTF
j_call: TRBJ1-4; v_call: TRBV12-3/TRBV12-4; d_call: -; clone_size: -; cdr3_nt: TGTGCCAGCAGTTTAGTTCCCAGGGCGGAAAAACTGTTTTTT; cdr3_aa: CASSLVPRAEKLFF
j_call: TRBJ1-1; v_call: TRBV6-5; d_call: TRBD1; clone_size: -; cdr3_nt: TGTGCCAGCAGACCCCAGGGACAGGGGGCTTCTGAAGCTTTCTTT; cdr3_aa: CASRPQGQGASEAFF
j_call: TRBJ2-1; v_call: TRBV5-1; d_call: TRBD2; clone_size: -; cdr3_nt: TGCGCCAGCAGCTTGATCTCTAGCGGGAGTTATGAGAATGAGCAGTTCTTC; cdr3_aa: CASSLISSGSYENEQFF
j_call: TRBJ2-7; v_call: TRBV20-1; d_call: -; clone_size: many; cdr3_nt: TGCAGTGCTAGCATAACCGGCCCTCGCGAGCAGTACTTC; cdr3_aa: CSASITGPREQYF
j_call: TRBJ2-1; v_call: TRBV5-1; d_call: TRBD1; clone_size: few; cdr3_nt: TGCGCCAGCAGCTTGCTCGGGACAGGGGGCTCGCATGAGCAGTTCTTC; cdr3_aa: CASSLLGTGGSHEQFF
j_call: TRBJ2-3; v_call: TRBV7-2; d_call: -; clone_size: -; cdr3_nt: TGTGCCAGCAGCTCCCACAGACTCCCCACAGATACGCAGTATTTT; cdr3_aa: CASSSHRLPTDTQYF
j_call: TRBJ2-5; v_call: TRBV25-1; d_call: TRBD2; clone_size: -; cdr3_nt: TGTGCCAGCGGGGAGACTAGCGGTATTGGGACCCAGTACTTC; cdr3_aa: CASGETSGIGTQYF
j_call: TRBJ2-3; v_call: TRBV7-2; d_call: -; clone_size: few; cdr3_nt: TGTGCCAGCAGCTTAGAGGGGGACGGGGGGCCCCTAGGAGATACGCAGTATTTT; cdr3_aa: CASSLEGDGGPLGDTQYF
j_call: TRBJ2-3; v_call: TRBV9; d_call: TRBD1; clone_size: few; cdr3_nt: TGTGCCAGCAGCGTGGACAGGGGGATAGATACGCAGTATTTT; cdr3_aa: CASSVDRGIDTQYF
j_call: TRBJ1-3; v_call: TRBV18; d_call: -; clone_size: once; cdr3_nt: TGTGCCAGCTCATCGGAGGGCCCGGGGGGATCTGGAAACACCATATATTTT; cdr3_aa: CASSSEGPGGSGNTIYF
j_call: TRBJ2-1; v_call: TRBV7-3; d_call: -; clone_size: few; cdr3_nt: TGTGCCACCGCACGGGACTCTCTCAATGAGCAGTTCTTC; cdr3_aa: CATARDSLNEQFF